These 10 T cell receptor beta chains share one sample of origin, sequenced in a study of blood T cell repertoires in COVID-19. The assay was immunoSEQ multiplex PCR, and TCRdb's table has in-frame clones only and misses some. In the table there are about 150,000 clones, around 82% of which are singletons. The sample comprised peripheral blood. These TCRs come from a man in his 60s with COVID-19, enrolled during active disease.

This clone has just a few counts. The chain has TRBV19 and TRBJ1-3; possibly TRBD1 for D (6 bases). V was clipped by 10 bases and J by 4 bases, with 17 bases between them. This CDR3 spans 14 amino acids. Germline V gene data show CDR1 as LNHDA and CDR2 as SQIVND (reference sequence). CDR3 amino acids: CATKIQGTGNTIYF. The CDR3 bases are TGTGCCACAAAAATACAGGGAACCGGAAACACCATATATTTT.

This clone was picked up one time. The gene calls are TRBV4-3 and TRBJ2-5; perhaps TRBD1 as D (6 bases). The CDR3 runs to 15 residues. V lost 1 base to trimming and J lost 0 bases, with 9 bases between them. Germline CDR1 is LGHNA and CDR2 is YSLEER. The CDR3 reads CASSQGQGYQETQYF. In DNA form, the CDR3 reads TGCGCCAGCAGCCAAGGGCAGGGGTACCAAGAGACCCAGTACTTC.

V gene TRBV6-1 combines with J gene TRBJ1-5; D not certain. The germline V gene encodes CDR1 MNHNS and CDR2 SASEGT. The CDR3 is made up of 14 amino acids. The V and J ends lost 3 bases and 4 bases respectively, with 10 bases between them. The CDR3 sequence is CASSDPDGNQPQHF. DNA for the CDR3: TGTGCCAGCAGTGACCCCGACGGGAATCAGCCCCAGCATTTT.

This clone occurred a few times. This chain joins TRBV18 and TRBJ2-7; 12 nucleotides agree with TRBD2. The germline V gene has CDR1 KGHSH and CDR2 LQKENI. This CDR3 region has 15 residues. V lost 2 bases, J lost 6 bases, and 5 bases stayed unmatched. The CDR3 is CASSPETSGGSEQYF. As DNA, the CDR3 is TGTGCCAGCTCACCAGAGACTAGCGGGGGATCCGAGCAGTACTTC.

The V call is TRBV28, the J call TRBJ2-3, with TRBD1 identical over 11 bases. The germline V gene has CDR1 MDHEN and CDR2 SYDVKM. J was trimmed by 6 bases and V by 8 bases; bases with no gene match: 10. The CDR3 spans 15 residues. The CDR3 sequence: CASPPDRGHSDTQYF. CDR3 DNA sequence: TGTGCCAGCCCCCCGGACAGGGGGCACTCGGATACGCAGTATTTT.

The chain uses TRBV9 and TRBJ1-1, with D perhaps matching TRBD1 (5 bases). V was clipped by 2 bases and J by 3 bases, with 5 bases between them. CDR3 length: 12 amino acids. In germline, CDR1 is SGDLS, CDR2 YYNGEE. Here the CDR3 reads CASSVRDTEAFF. DNA for the CDR3: TGTGCCAGCAGCGTCAGGGACACTGAAGCTTTCTTT.

The chain employs TRBV24-1 and TRBJ1-5; weak D call: TRBD1 (6 bases). CDR1 KGHDR and CDR2 SFDVKD come from the germline V gene. The CDR3 sequence is 17 residues long. Trimming cost V 3 bases and J 4 bases, with 18 bases left between them. The CDR3 loop is CATSDVTGTPGNQPQHF. Here the CDR3 DNA reads TGTGCCACCAGTGATGTGACAGGTACTCCGGGGAATCAGCCCCAGCATTTT.

This chain connects TRBV2 to TRBJ1-5, with TRBD1 identical over 10 bases. Per the germline V gene, CDR1 is SNHLY and CDR2 is FYNNEI. The CDR3 has 13 residues. J lost 4 bases, V lost 9 bases, and 3 bases had no gene match. The CDR3 region has the DNA TGTGCCAGTGCGGACAGGGGGAATCAGCCCCAGCATTTT. Protein product: CASADRGNQPQHF.

The rearrangement joins TRBV6-6 to TRBJ2-3, with 10 bases lining up with TRBD2. The CDR3 has 16 amino acids. Losses at the gene ends were 10 bases for V and 6 bases for J; bases not matched to a gene: 16. In germline, CDR1 is MNHNY, CDR2 SVGAGI (reference sequence). The CDR3, as DNA: TGTGCCACCACCCCTAGGCTAGCGGGAGTTGGGGATACGCAGTATTTT. As protein: CATTPRLAGVGDTQYF.

The genes are TRBV14 and TRBJ2-5; maybe TRBD1 (5 bases). The CDR3 is 15 residues long. The germline gives CDR1 SGHDN, CDR2 FVKESK. The ends were cut back, 3 bases at V and 3 bases at J, with 14 bases in the middle. The CDR3, as DNA: TGTGCCAGCAGCCAGGTTTGGGGCGGTAAAGAGACCCAGTACTTC. Protein product: CASSQVWGGKETQYF.